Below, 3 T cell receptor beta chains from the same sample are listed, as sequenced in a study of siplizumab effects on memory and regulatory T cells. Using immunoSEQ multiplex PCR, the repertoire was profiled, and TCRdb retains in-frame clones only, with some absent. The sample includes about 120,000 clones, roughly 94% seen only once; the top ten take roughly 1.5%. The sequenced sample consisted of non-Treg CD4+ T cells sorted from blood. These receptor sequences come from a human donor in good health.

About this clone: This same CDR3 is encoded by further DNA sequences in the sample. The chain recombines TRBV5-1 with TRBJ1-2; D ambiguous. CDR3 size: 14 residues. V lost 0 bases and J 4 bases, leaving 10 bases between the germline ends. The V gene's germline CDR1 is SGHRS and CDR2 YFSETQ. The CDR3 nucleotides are TGCGCCAGCAGCTTGGAAGGATCTCTCTATGGCTACACCTTC. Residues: CASSLEGSLYGYTF.

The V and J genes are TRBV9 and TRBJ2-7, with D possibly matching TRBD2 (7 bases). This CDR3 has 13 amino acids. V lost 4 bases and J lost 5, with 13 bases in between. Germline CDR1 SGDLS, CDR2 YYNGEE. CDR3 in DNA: TGTGCCAGCAGCTCAGGGAGGGGGGACGAGCAGTACTTC. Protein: CASSSGRGDEQYF.

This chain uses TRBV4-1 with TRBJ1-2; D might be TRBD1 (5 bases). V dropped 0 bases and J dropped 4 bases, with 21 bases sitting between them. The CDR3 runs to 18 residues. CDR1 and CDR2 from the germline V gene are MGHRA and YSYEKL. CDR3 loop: CASSQDSFRGPYLYGYTF. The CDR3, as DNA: TGCGCCAGCAGCCAAGATTCATTTCGGGGACCCTATCTCTATGGCTACACCTTC.